The 8 T cell receptor beta chains presented below share a single source sample, sequenced in a study of blood T cells in healthy people across ages. A second PCR of 7 to 11 cycles used a sample-barcoded 5' primer and a J-beta primer mix. TCRdb fed the 5' RACE reads into MiXCR, producing one record per CDR3 protein. The data contain about 1,800,000 distinct CDR3 sequences, roughly 27% of them singletons. Source material: blood. Receptors were obtained from a woman in her thirties in good health.

The table lists this clonotype with a few counts. The chain uses TRBV7-9 and TRBJ2-7; D ambiguous. This CDR3 comprises 13 residues. Per the germline V gene, CDR1 is SEHNR and CDR2 is FQNEAQ (reference sequence). V was pared by 5 bases and J by 6 bases, with 14 bases between. CDR3 protein: CASSPPSDPEQYF. The CDR3 DNA reads as TGTGCCAGCAGCCCCCCTTCGGATCCCGAGCAGTACTTC.

This clonotype was seen a handful of times. This rearrangement joins TRBV3-1 to TRBJ1-2; a possible D gene is TRBD1 (6 bases). Germline lookup yields CDR1 LGHDT and CDR2 YNNKEL (reference sequence). This CDR3 has 12 amino acids. Trimming took 8 bases from V and 7 from J, leaving 14 bases between them. CDR3: CASFQGGFGYTF. The CDR3 DNA reads TGTGCCAGCTTCCAAGGGGGTTTTGGCTACACCTTC.

Worth noting for this clonotype: A junction end diverges from the germline sequence, so it may reflect a read error. The chain links TRBV12-3 or TRBV12-4 to TRBJ1-5; D gene unclear. The CDR3 totals 14 residues. The CDR3 DNA follows: TGTGCCGGCAGTTTAGTGGATGGCAATCAGCCCCAGCATTTT. It translates to CAGSLVDGNQPQHF.

In its sample, this clonotype was seen a few times. The chain carries TRBV9 and TRBJ2-1; no clear D gene. The V end was cut by 0 bases, the J end by 10 bases, with 8 bases between. The germline V gene has CDR1 SGDLS and CDR2 YYNGEE. This CDR3 comprises 12 residues. CDR3 loop: CASSVVDAEQFF. The CDR3 DNA follows: TGTGCCAGCAGCGTAGTGGACGCCGAGCAGTTCTTC.

This clonotype occurred a few times. The genes are TRBV5-1 and TRBJ2-2, with TRBD2 as a possible D gene (6 bases). Trimming removed 5 bases at V and 2 bases at J, with 13 bases between. Germline V gene lookup returns CDR1 SGHRS and CDR2 YFSETQ. CDR3 size: 15 residues. The CDR3 is CASRPGVSNTGELFF. CDR3 DNA sequence: TGCGCCAGCAGACCGGGGGTATCTAACACCGGGGAGCTGTTTTTT.

V and J are TRBV4-1 and TRBJ1-2; D is unclear. The CDR3 totals 14 residues. Germline-derived CDR1 and CDR2 are MGHRA and YSYEKL. Trimming left V 0 bases short and J 3 bases short, with 8 bases between. The CDR3 spells CASSQDLRDYGYTF. DNA of the CDR3: TGCGCCAGCAGCCAAGATCTTAGGGACTATGGCTACACCTTC.

V usage is TRBV2 and J usage is TRBJ1-6; D remains ambiguous. CDR1 and CDR2 (germline): SNHLY, FYNNEI. The V end lost 10 bases, the J end lost 10 bases, and 14 bases lay between the germline ends. CDR3 length equals 12 residues. The CDR3 region is CATSPPGSPLHF. Here the CDR3 DNA reads TGTGCCACCAGCCCCCCCGGATCACCCCTCCACTTT. Together with reference TRBV2 and TRBJ1-6, the CDR3 gives the full variable domain: EPEVTQTPSHQVTQMGQEVILRCVPISNHLYFYWYRQILGQKVEFLVSFYNNEISEKSEIFDDQFSVERPDGSNFTLKIRSTKLEDSAMYFCATSPPGSPLHFGNGTRLTVT.

J is TRBJ1-3 and V is TRBV20-1; the D gene is possibly TRBD1 (6 bases). Germline CDR1 DFQATT, CDR2 SNEGSKA (reference sequence). V dropped 1 base and J dropped 3 bases, with 10 bases sitting between them. The CDR3 is 14 amino acids. The CDR3 nucleotides are TGCAGTGCTAGAGGGACAGCTTATGGAAACACCATATATTTT. This translates into CSARGTAYGNTIYF.